In this sample, the clone carrying this T cell receptor beta chain turned up a few times. The sample comes from a study of blood T cell repertoires in COVID-19. Overall study: Acute-phase and convalescent COVID-19 samples originated in the United States, Italy and Spain.

Per the authors' pipeline: The authors estimated nucleated cell counts from reference gene primer amplification. Clones were sequenced by immunoSEQ multiplex PCR, and TCRdb holds only the in-frame ones, with some missing. D and trimming come from the DNA, and the V and J calls and clone size come from that table. The sample lists around 120,000 clones, 69% occurring once. This sequence was found in an elderly man with acute or convalescent COVID-19. The specimen sequenced was peripheral blood.

CDR3 in amino acids: CASSYPGLAGVSEQFF. CDR3 in DNA: TGTGCCAGCAGTTACCCCGGACTAGCGGGAGTTTCTGAGCAGTTCTTC. The gene calls are TRBV6-5 and TRBJ2-1; 13 bases map to TRBD2. This CDR3 region has 16 residues. Germline V gives CDR1 MNHEY, CDR2 SVGAGI. V dropped 2 bases and J dropped 9; count of bases not matched to a gene: 7.